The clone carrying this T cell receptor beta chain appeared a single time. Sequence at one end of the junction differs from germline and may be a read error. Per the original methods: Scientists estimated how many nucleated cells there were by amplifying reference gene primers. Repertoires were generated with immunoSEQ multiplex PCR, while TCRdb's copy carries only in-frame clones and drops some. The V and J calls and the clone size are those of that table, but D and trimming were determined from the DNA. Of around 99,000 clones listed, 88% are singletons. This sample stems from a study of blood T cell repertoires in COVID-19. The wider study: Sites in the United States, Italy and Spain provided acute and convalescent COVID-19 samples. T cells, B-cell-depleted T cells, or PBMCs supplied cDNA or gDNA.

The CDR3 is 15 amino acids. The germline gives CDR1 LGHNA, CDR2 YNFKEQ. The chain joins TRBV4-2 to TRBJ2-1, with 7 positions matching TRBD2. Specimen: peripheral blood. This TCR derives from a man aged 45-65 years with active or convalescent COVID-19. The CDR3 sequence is CASSQGGRSYNEQFF. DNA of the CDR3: TGTGCCAGCAGTCAAGGCGGGAGATCCTACAATGAGCAGTTCTTC.